Included here is one T cell receptor beta chain sequence, with context. Antigen unknown. TCRdb used MiXCR to reprocess the reads, holding one entry per CDR3 protein. The sample has around 100,000 distinct CDR3 sequences; 30% are singletons. The source of the sample is a study of T cell repertoires in cytomegalovirus infection. Study background: Alongside well-studied HLA-B-restricted CMV epitopes, recently identified HLA-C-restricted CMV epitopes were also used.

Germline CDR1 DFQATT, CDR2 SNEGSKA (reference sequence). The CDR3 loop spans 15 amino acids. V was pared by 0 bases and J by 0 bases, with 12 bases between. The source was CD8+ T cells from cultured PBMCs, collected from culture after CMV antigen stimulation. The chain combines TRBV20-1 with TRBJ2-7; no definite D call. The sequence was collected from a human donor in good health (CMV status not recorded). Some clones in this sample may be carry-over from other donors' samples. CDR3 in amino acids: CSARDQRRSSYEQYF. The CDR3 DNA reads as TGCAGTGCTAGAGATCAAAGGAGAAGCTCCTACGAGCAGTACTTC.